This passage covers 31 T cell receptor beta chains from one sample sequenced in a study of T-cell memory formation after mild COVID-19. One entry per CDR3 protein results from TCRdb running MiXCR on the 5' RACE reads. Among around 300,000 distinct CDR3 sequences listed, approximately 14% were seen once. The sequencing sample was made of PBMCs or a T cell subset sorted from them (not recorded which). The receptors were sampled from a man aged 18 to 29 who had mild COVID-19 (a few samples of this study predate the infection). Cell type and time point are not known.

This clonotype was counted a few times. The J gene is TRBJ1-1, the V gene TRBV3-1, with a weak D call TRBD1 (5 bases). Germline V gene lookup returns CDR1 LGHDT and CDR2 YNNKEL (reference sequence). Trimming cost V 4 bases and J 3 bases, with 12 bases left between them. The CDR3 runs 14 residues. Here the CDR3 reads CASSRRQSDTEAFF. The CDR3 DNA reads TGTGCCAGCAGCCGGCGACAGTCAGACACTGAAGCTTTCTTT.

This chain uses TRBV4-1 with TRBJ2-5; D remains ambiguous. The germline CDR1 and CDR2 sequences are MGHRA and YSYEKL. This CDR3 has 15 residues. V was pared by 0 bases and J by 5 bases, with 13 bases between. In nucleotides, the CDR3 is TGCGCCAGCAGCCAAGAGGGTGGAGAGGTGGAGACCCAGTACTTC. Translated, it gives CASSQEGGEVETQYF.

The chain joins TRBV3-2 to TRBJ2-4; the DNA was not compared with TRBD2, the D call given in the table. TRBV3-2 is noted as a pseudogene. This CDR3 contains 16 residues. CDR3 amino acids: CASSQPAGGSKNIQYF. CDR3 in DNA: TGTGCCAGCAGCCAACCCGCGGGGGGTTCCAAAAACATTCAGTACTTC.

This clonotype was recorded many times. The V and J genes are TRBV10-3 and TRBJ2-5; D is perhaps TRBD2 (6 bases). CDR3 length equals 14 residues. Germline assignment: CDR1 ENHRY and CDR2 SYGVKD. The V and J ends lost 0 bases and 4 bases respectively, with 9 bases between them. The CDR3: CAISESRGGETQYF. The CDR3 bases are TGTGCCATCAGTGAGTCGCGGGGAGGAGAGACCCAGTACTTC.

This clonotype was counted between two and nine times. This chain's CDR3 is CASSPGTGAGYNEQFF. For the CDR3, the DNA is TGTGCCAGCAGTCCGGGGACAGGGGCTGGGTACAATGAGCAGTTCTTC. This sequence joins TRBV27 and TRBJ2-1; 10 bases are shared with TRBD1. Germline V gene lookup returns CDR1 MNHEY and CDR2 SMNVEV (reference sequence). Trimming took 5 bases from V and 4 from J; bases not matched to a gene: 8. CDR3 length: 16 residues.

This clonotype was observed a few times. The chain uses TRBV7-2 and TRBJ2-7; D gene ambiguous. Germline CDR1 and CDR2: SGHTA and FQGNSA. The CDR3 is 18 amino acids. V was trimmed by 1 base and J by 1 base, leaving 20 bases between them. CDR3 sequence reads: CASSLGVLKDRRSYEQYV. CDR3 in DNA: TGTGCCAGCAGCTTAGGGGTTCTAAAGGACCGACGATCCTACGAGCAGTACGTC.

This clonotype occurred a few times. V is TRBV12-3 or TRBV12-4 and J is TRBJ1-5; 7 nucleotides align to TRBD1. The CDR3 spans 17 residues. The J segment lost 0 bases and the V segment lost 3 bases, leaving 8 bases of the junction unmatched. In DNA, the CDR3 is TGTGCCAGCAGTTTGGAGGGGGCCCTATATAGCAATCAGCCCCAGCATTTT. This codes for CASSLEGALYSNQPQHF.

The V and J genes are TRBV3-1 and TRBJ2-4; D is possibly TRBD1 (6 bases). V lost 0 bases and J 6 bases, leaving 9 bases between the germline ends. Germline-derived CDR1 and CDR2 are LGHDT and YNNKEL (reference sequence). This CDR3 has 14 amino acids. As DNA, the CDR3 is TGTGCCAGCAGCCAAGAAGGGGGTAGAAACATTCAGTACTTC. The encoded protein is CASSQEGGRNIQYF.

The rearrangement joins TRBV5-4 to TRBJ2-7, with D tentatively TRBD1 (6 bases). This CDR3 contains 13 residues. The V and J ends lost 3 bases and 2 bases respectively, with 9 bases between them. CDR1 is SGHNT, CDR2 YYREEE, per germline (reference sequence). CDR3 residues: CASSSGTTYEQYV. DNA of the CDR3: TGTGCCAGCAGCTCCGGGACAACCTACGAGCAGTACGTC.

At least ten counts were recorded for this clonotype. The CDR3 here is CASSLPQGDTGELFF. CDR3 in DNA: TGCGCCAGCAGCTTGCCCCAGGGGGACACCGGGGAGCTGTTTTTT. The chain carries TRBV5-1 and TRBJ2-2, with 7 bases matching TRBD1. Germline trimming cut 1 base from V and 3 bases from J; bases unmatched to any gene: 3. CDR1 and CDR2 from the germline V gene are SGHRS and YFSETQ. The CDR3 contains 15 residues.

This clonotype is a singleton in its sample. The rearrangement joins TRBV5-1 to TRBJ2-5; TRBD2 is a possible D gene (6 bases). In germline, CDR1 is SGHRS, CDR2 YFSETQ. Trimming removed 4 bases at V and 3 bases at J, with 10 bases between. This CDR3 has 13 residues. CDR3 in amino acids: CASSIASEETQYF. As DNA, the CDR3 is TGCGCCAGCAGCATCGCTAGCGAAGAGACCCAGTACTTC.

J is TRBJ2-7 and V is TRBV6-1, with TRBD1 matching over 10 bases. Germline V gives CDR1 MNHNS, CDR2 SASEGT. J gave up 0 bases and V 7 bases, and 6 bases lay outside the gene matches. This CDR3 comprises 15 residues. CDR3 protein: CASTKGQGSSYEQYF. In nucleotides, the CDR3 is TGTGCCAGCACCAAGGGACAGGGGAGCTCCTACGAGCAGTACTTC.

This clonotype has a single count. The CDR3 region has the DNA TGTGCCAGCAGTTACTCGATCGGGACTCGCAATCAGCCCCAGCATTTT. Amino acid sequence: CASSYSIGTRNQPQHF. The V gene is TRBV6-6, the J gene TRBJ1-5, with D tentatively TRBD1 (5 bases). Between the trimmed V and J ends, which lost 0 bases and 2 bases, there was a span of 11 bases. CDR3 size: 16 residues. Germline V CDR1 and CDR2: MNHNY, SVGAGI (reference sequence).

The J gene is TRBJ2-3, the V gene TRBV7-2; TRBD1 aligns across 10 bases. The V gene end was trimmed by 2 bases and the J gene end by 5 bases; junction bases not matched to a gene: 4. Germline lookup yields CDR1 SGHTA and CDR2 FQGNSA. The CDR3 is 15 residues long. The DNA of the CDR3 is TGTGCCAGCAGCTTAAGACGGACAGGGGGAGATACGCAGTATTTT. Translating it yields CASSLRRTGGDTQYF.

The chain has TRBV18 and TRBJ2-7; D unclear. Germline CDR1 is KGHSH and CDR2 is LQKENI. The CDR3 totals 13 residues. V gave up 6 bases and J gave up 1 base, with 10 bases separating them. The CDR3 loop reads CASSPDLSYEQYF. In nucleotides, the CDR3 is TGTGCCAGCTCCCCAGATTTATCCTACGAGCAGTACTTC. The variable domain in full, completed from reference TRBV18 and TRBJ2-7, reads NAGVMQNPRHLVRRRGQEARLRCSPMKGHSHVYWYRQLPEEGLKFMVYLQKENIIDESGMPKERFSAEFPKEGPSILRIQQVVRGDSAAYFCASSPDLSYEQYFGPGTRLTVT.

The chain uses TRBV6-5 and TRBJ2-4, with D maybe TRBD2 (5 bases). CDR3 length equals 13 residues. CDR1 MNHEY and CDR2 SVGAGI come from the germline V gene. V was cut by 2 bases and J by 8 bases, with 10 bases left in between. The DNA for the CDR3 is TGTGCCAGCAGTTACGGCGGGCAGGACATTCAGTACTTC. This translates into CASSYGGQDIQYF.

This clonotype has only a few counts. V is TRBV3-1 and J is TRBJ1-6; D is perhaps TRBD1 (5 bases). The CDR3 has 14 amino acids. Germline V gene data show CDR1 as LGHDT and CDR2 as YNNKEL (reference sequence). Trimming took off 0 bases at V and 10 bases at J, with 10 bases between the two ends. The CDR3 here is CASSQERGSSPLHF. CDR3 nucleotide sequence: TGTGCCAGCAGCCAAGAGAGGGGATCCTCACCCCTCCACTTT. The full variable domain, its missing parts supplied by reference TRBV3-1 and TRBJ1-6, is DTAVSQTPKYLVTQMGNDKSIKCEQNLGHDTMYWYKQDSKKFLKIMFSYNNKELIINETVPNRFSPKSPDKAHLNLHINSLELGDSAVYFCASSQERGSSPLHFGNGTRLTVT.

This clonotype was seen more than once but under ten times. The chain employs TRBV4-1 and TRBJ2-7, with 8 bases fitting TRBD2. The CDR3 has 15 amino acids. Trimming cost V 0 bases and J 11 bases; bases outside gene matches: 12. Germline CDR1 and CDR2: MGHRA and YSYEKL. CDR3 nucleotide sequence: TGCGCCAGCAGCCAAGAAGGGGGACGGGAGGGCCGTGAGTACTTC. It translates to CASSQEGGREGREYF.

This clonotype was observed a handful of times. The genes are TRBV7-2 and TRBJ2-3; perhaps TRBD2 as D (6 bases). V gave up 5 bases and J gave up 2 bases, with 14 bases separating them. CDR3 length: 15 residues. Per germline, CDR1 SGHTA and CDR2 FQGNSA. The DNA of the CDR3 is TGTGCCAGCAGCATAAGCCGGGACTCCACAGATACGCAGTATTTT. Translation gives CASSISRDSTDTQYF. Full variable domain (missing parts from reference TRBV7-2 and TRBJ2-3): GAGVSQSPSNKVTEKGKDVELRCDPISGHTALYWYRQSLGQGLEFLIYFQGNSAPDKSGLPSDRFSAERTGGSVSTLTIQRTQQEDSAVYLCASSISRDSTDTQYFGPGTRLTVL.

This CDR3 reads CATSRDRGGEQYF. The CDR3, as DNA: TGTGCCACCAGCAGAGATAGGGGCGGCGAGCAGTACTTC. The chain recombines TRBV15 with TRBJ2-7, with D possibly TRBD1 on 5 matching bases. Germline V gene data show CDR1 as LNHNV and CDR2 as YYDKDF (reference sequence). Trimming took off 0 bases at V and 6 bases at J, with 9 bases between the two ends. There are 13 residues in the CDR3.

The chain employs TRBV7-3 and TRBJ2-1; 8 nucleotides line up with TRBD2. The germline V gene encodes CDR1 SGHTA and CDR2 FQGTGA. Trimming removed 0 bases from V and 6 bases from J; junction bases left unmatched: 7. The CDR3 has 16 amino acids. Here the CDR3 reads CASSLTRLASGNEQFF. The DNA for the CDR3 is TGTGCCAGCAGCTTAACCCGACTAGCGAGTGGCAATGAGCAGTTCTTC.

This clonotype was observed a few times. The CDR3 sequence is CSATPWAADNYGYTF. CDR3 sequence (DNA): TGCAGTGCTACCCCCTGGGCAGCCGATAACTATGGCTACACCTTC. The chain couples TRBV20-1 to TRBJ1-2, with D uncertain. V lost 4 bases and J 1 base, leaving 16 bases between the germline ends. Germline CDR1 is DFQATT and CDR2 is SNEGSKA (reference sequence). This CDR3 has 15 residues.

In its sample, this clonotype was seen a few times. The chain joins TRBV12-3 or TRBV12-4 to TRBJ2-5; TRBD1 aligns across 9 bases. Unmatched junction bases numbered 9, after V lost 4 bases and J lost 0 bases. The CDR3 contains 17 residues. CDR3 region: CASSSDRGLAYQETQYF. DNA for the CDR3: TGTGCCAGCAGTTCGGACAGGGGCCTCGCCTACCAAGAGACCCAGTACTTC.

The chain uses TRBV7-2 and TRBJ2-5; 8 bases fit TRBD1. The CDR3 length is 14 residues. In germline, CDR1 is SGHTA, CDR2 FQGNSA. Trimming removed 3 bases from V and 1 base from J; junction bases left unmatched: 1. The CDR3 DNA reads as TGTGCCAGCAGCTTCAGGGGGCCCCAAGAGACCCAGTACTTC. This sequence encodes CASSFRGPQETQYF.

The chain links TRBV20-1 to TRBJ1-2; unclear D gene. This CDR3 is built from 13 residues. Germline CDR1 reads DFQATT; CDR2 reads SNEGSKA (reference sequence). V lost 3 bases and J 2 bases, leaving 10 bases between the germline ends. The CDR3 reads CSASLRENYGYTF. The CDR3 DNA sequence: TGCAGTGCTAGCCTGCGGGAGAACTATGGCTACACCTTC.

The chain couples TRBV7-9 to TRBJ1-6; D may be TRBD1 (6 bases). In germline, CDR1 is SEHNR, CDR2 FQNEAQ (reference sequence). The CDR3 contains 15 residues. Between the trimmed V and J ends, which lost 5 bases and 7 bases, there was a span of 15 bases. In nucleotides, the CDR3 is TGTGCCAGCAGCCCTCGCCGGGGGGCGAATTCACCCCTCCACTTT. It specifies CASSPRRGANSPLHF.

There are a few counts of this clonotype. This sequence joins TRBV2 and TRBJ1-6; D gene uncertain. Germline V CDR1 and CDR2: SNHLY, FYNNEI. The V gene lost 8 bases and the J gene lost 4 bases, with 15 bases spanning the gap. This CDR3 comprises 15 residues. The CDR3 sequence is CASSWQAVYNSPLHF. The CDR3 nucleotides are TGTGCCAGCTCCTGGCAGGCCGTTTATAATTCACCCCTCCACTTT.

This clonotype was seen only a few times. The chain joins TRBV7-2 to TRBJ2-4; D is possibly TRBD1 or TRBD2 (5 bases each). CDR3 size: 16 residues. V shed 1 base and J shed 7 bases, with 17 bases lying between them. CDR1 and CDR2 from the germline V gene are SGHTA and FQGNSA. The CDR3, as DNA: TGTGCCAGCAGCTTAGGAGGGGTGACCTCATACAACATTCAGTACTTC. It yields the protein CASSLGGVTSYNIQYF.

The chain is built from TRBV7-2 and TRBJ1-1, with 7 bases matching TRBD1. The V segment lost 1 base and the J segment 8 bases; nucleotides outside the gene matches: 7. The CDR3 totals 14 residues. CDR1 is SGHTA and CDR2 is FQGNSA in the germline V gene. CDR3 loop: CASSLGGTVTEAFF. In DNA, the CDR3 is TGTGCCAGCAGCTTAGGGGGGACAGTGACCGAAGCTTTCTTT. The full variable domain, completed using reference TRBV7-2 and TRBJ1-1, is GAGVSQSPSNKVTEKGKDVELRCDPISGHTALYWYRQSLGQGLEFLIYFQGNSAPDKSGLPSDRFSAERTGGSVSTLTIQRTQQEDSAVYLCASSLGGTVTEAFFGQGTRLTVV.

This chain joins TRBV5-1 and TRBJ1-1; possible D gene TRBD1, 6 bases. Per germline, CDR1 SGHRS and CDR2 YFSETQ. This CDR3 contains 13 residues. V lost 6 bases and J lost 1, with 10 bases in between. The CDR3 region is CASMGHQNTEAFF. CDR3 nucleotide sequence: TGCGCCAGCATGGGACACCAGAACACTGAAGCTTTCTTT.

This clonotype was seen a handful of times. The chain combines TRBV7-2 with TRBJ1-2, with no clear D. The CDR3 totals 13 residues. CDR1 and CDR2 (germline): SGHTA, FQGNSA. V was clipped by 2 bases and J by 2 bases, with 6 bases between them. The CDR3 here is CASSLIGNYGYTF. In DNA, the CDR3 is TGTGCCAGCAGCTTAATTGGGAACTATGGCTACACCTTC.